The T cell receptor (beta chain) under discussion was sequenced for a study of neurological immune-mediated disorders. Whole-study findings and limits: The repertoires of 18 of 34 multiple sclerosis patients were placed by phylogenetic grouping in a single related-CDR3 cluster, which may be a signature.

PBMCs stored at -80 C, numbering 2 million, were the origin of the unsorted libraries. This CDR3 is built from 15 residues. CDR1 and CDR2 from the germline V gene are MDHEN and SYDVKM. V dropped 5 bases and J dropped 2; count of bases not matched to a gene: 9. In this sample, this clonotype turned up many times. Its specificity is not known. In TCRdb, the 5' RACE reads were re-called with MiXCR into one record per CDR3 protein. The data hold around 60,000 distinct CDR3 sequences, with 3% to 4% observed a single time. This chain uses TRBV28 with TRBJ2-7, with 7 nucleotides matching TRBD1. The clonotype comes from a woman aged 60-75 years with multiple sclerosis. Material: PBMCs. The CDR3 coding sequence is TGTGCCAGCAGTCAAATTAACAGGGGAACCTACGAGCAGTACTTC. This gives the protein CASSQINRGTYEQYF.